These 7 T cell receptor beta chains came from one sample sequenced in a study of low-dose radiotherapy and immunotherapy resistance in tumors. The time point is: before trial treatment. Primers used for first-strand cDNA, a TRAV- and TRBV-specific set, covered both alpha and beta chains. TCRs were put through approximately 21 PCR cycles of amplification with Phusion. A constant-region primer and the V-primer adapter served as the primer pair. TCRdb re-called the reads through MiXCR, storing one row per CDR3 protein. The sample contains tens of thousands of distinct CDR3 sequences, 15% to 20% of which appear only once. The input for sequencing was PBMCs, taken before treatment. The receptors here all came from a male donor with prostate cancer.

This sequence joins TRBV18 and TRBJ2-7; tentatively, D is TRBD1 (5 bases). The length of the CDR3 is 14 residues. Germline V lookup: CDR1 KGHSH, CDR2 LQKENI. The V end was cut by 3 bases, the J end by 3 bases, with 12 bases between. This CDR3 reads CASSPETGLYEQYF. The CDR3 nucleotides read TGTGCCAGCTCACCCGAAACAGGCCTCTACGAGCAGTACTTC.

This clonotype was observed many times. The chain recombines TRBV5-4 with TRBJ2-7; D is unresolved. CDR3 length: 13 residues. V lost 4 bases to trimming and J lost 5 bases, with 13 bases between them. Germline assignment: CDR1 SGHNT and CDR2 YYREEE (reference sequence). Here the CDR3 reads CASSIGGLDEQYF. The CDR3 bases are TGTGCCAGCAGCATAGGCGGTCTTGACGAGCAGTACTTC.

This clonotype was counted at least ten times. J is TRBJ1-3 and V is TRBV7-2; D is perhaps TRBD1 (5 bases). The CDR3 runs to 14 residues. Germline CDR1 SGHTA, CDR2 FQGNSA. V lost 4 bases and J lost 5, with 12 bases in between. The CDR3: CASSSMGGRNTIYF. The CDR3 nucleotides read TGTGCCAGCAGCTCGATGGGGGGGAGAAACACCATATATTTT. The whole variable domain, filled in from reference TRBV7-2 and TRBJ1-3, reads GAGVSQSPSNKVTEKGKDVELRCDPISGHTALYWYRQSLGQGLEFLIYFQGNSAPDKSGLPSDRFSAERTGGSVSTLTIQRTQQEDSAVYLCASSSMGGRNTIYFGEGSWLTVV.

There are many counts of this clonotype. V gene TRBV4-1 combines with J gene TRBJ2-7; 7 bases are a match to TRBD1. This CDR3 is 15 amino acids long. V gave up 1 base and J gave up 3 bases; unmatched junction bases: 6. Per the germline V gene, CDR1 is MGHRA and CDR2 is YSYEKL. DNA for the CDR3: TGCGCCAGCAGCCAAGTGGCAGGGGGTATCTACGAGCAGTACTTC. The encoded protein is CASSQVAGGIYEQYF.

At least ten counts were recorded for this clonotype. This sequence joins TRBV6-5 and TRBJ2-3; TRBD1 agrees at 7 bases. Per germline, CDR1 MNHEY and CDR2 SVGAGI. Trimming at V came to 6 bases and at J to 2 bases, leaving 11 bases not matched to a gene. The CDR3 loop spans 16 amino acids. The CDR3 spells CASSLLDRDHTDTQYF. The CDR3 nucleotides read TGTGCCAGCAGCCTTCTCGACAGGGATCACACAGATACGCAGTATTTT.

The chain uses TRBV19 and TRBJ2-1; no reliable D call. The CDR3 consists of 16 residues. V was pared by 5 bases and J by 5 bases, with 19 bases between. Germline CDR1 and CDR2: LNHDA and SQIVND (reference sequence). The CDR3 reads CASSQILRYANNEQFF. The CDR3 coding sequence is TGTGCCAGTAGTCAAATCCTACGTTATGCCAACAATGAGCAGTTCTTC.

The rearrangement joins TRBV27 to TRBJ2-7, with 11 bases fitting TRBD1. CDR1 is MNHEY, CDR2 SMNVEV, per germline (reference sequence). This CDR3 is built from 17 residues. The ends lost 7 bases at V and 5 bases at J; junction bases unmatched: 16. In DNA, the CDR3 is TGTGCCAGCATAGGAAGACGGACAGGGGGCCCGAGGGACGAGCAGTACTTC. Its protein product is CASIGRRTGGPRDEQYF.